What follows is one TCR beta chain and its context. The specificity of this receptor is unknown. Base-call qualities are not available, and no considerably larger clone is one nucleotide away. This record comes from a study of STAT5B mutations in CD4+ large granular lymphocyte leukemia (dated by TCRdb to between 2021 and 2022). For context, the study as a whole: Among the healthy controls, the CDR3 'QG' motif was associated with a particular HLA allele. The TCRbeta repertoires of CD4+ T-cell large granular lymphocyte leukemia patients were compared with the TCRbeta repertoires of healthy blood donors. Flow cytometry on FACSCanto II or FACSVerse showed that the purified fractions were more than 95% pure among lymphocytes.

The healthy control group was made up of roughly 34 blood donors, and the Finnish Red Cross blood service supplied their buffy coats. All TCR-sequenced material derived from peripheral blood: patient blood samples and healthy donor buffy coats. Ficoll-Hypaque gradient centrifugation was used to isolate peripheral blood mononuclear cells. CD4+ cells were purified magnetically from the buffy coats of healthy controls. The Gentra Puregene Cell and Tissue kit was used to extract genomic DNA, and a Qubit 2.0 fluorometer was used to measure the amount of genomic DNA. Study-level results and caveats: The data were not HLA-matched, and the relatively small sample size could explain the higher clonality seen in CD4+ compared with CD8+ T-LGLL. Compared with healthy CD4+ repertoires, CD4-sorted patient repertoires appeared more clonal, and this difference remained even after the putative leukemic clones were removed. Enrichment of TRBV06-family usage was observed among the top patient clones (8/27) relative to healthy controls (2/35). The main leukemic clonotypes were found to be private to each patient, although around 24% of the main leukemic clonotypes were detected at low frequency in the non-leukemic repertoires of other patients.

Clipping removes 8 bases from V and 1 base from J, with 6 as the unmatched junction base count. CDR1 and CDR2, per the germline V gene (reference sequence), are LNHDA and SQIVND. From the cysteine up to the phenylalanine, the CDR3 has a length of 14 residues. The retained sequence is limited to the CDR3, 42 bases, with the frame set at the first base. The immunoSEQ assay at survey resolution was used to sequence TCRbeta rearrangements from genomic DNA. The authors' pipeline ran thus. A lowest detectable productive clonotype frequency of 2.59 x 10-5 was observed in the TCR sequencing data. Analyses included only productive TCRbeta rearrangements, meaning complete and in-frame sequences. Clonality for each sample was calculated as Simpson clonality in the immunoSEQ Analyzer version 3.0. Clones were categorized by frequency as very rare, small, medium, large (1-20%) or hyperexpanded (>20%). OLGA 1.2.3 estimated generation probabilities, VDJtools produced V-gene circos plots, VDJdb was queried for specificities, and GLIPH identified CDR3 motifs. TCRdb obtained this table from immuneACCESS and retained in-frame rearrangements with V and J assigned. These tables miss some clones; where compared with another copy, unresolved V genes account for less than half of the shortfall, and the remainder is unexplained. V and J calls and clone size follow that table, whereas D and trimming were derived from the DNA. The sample has roughly 30,000 clones on record, 85% to 90% of them singletons. The top ten clones comprise about 0.42% of the sample.

The chain joins TRBV19 to TRBJ2-5; 8 bases in the junction line up with TRBD1. The source is a human donor in good health. The sequencing input was CD4+ T cells from blood buffy coats. The CDR3 protein: CASGTTGAQETQYF. The nucleotide sequence is given as TGTGCCAGTGGCACGACAGGGGCCCAAGAGACCCAGTACTTC.